This TCR beta chain was sequenced during a study of blood T cell repertoires in COVID-19. The germline V and J ends were trimmed by 4 bases and 6 bases, with 12 bases remaining between them. The CDR3 extends over 13 amino acids. Germline CDR1 is MNHEY and CDR2 is SVGAGI. In the authors' workflow: Amplification of reference gene primers provided the estimated nucleated cell counts. This table comes from immunoSEQ multiplex PCR, and its TCRdb copy is limited to in-frame clones, with some not included. V, J and clone size are those of that table, while D and trimming were read from the DNA. The sample has 67,000 or so clones; about 86% are singletons.

The specimen was peripheral blood. This chain links TRBV6-5 with TRBJ1-2, with D maybe TRBD1 (6 bases). This TCR was recovered from a man in his 70s with acute or convalescent COVID-19. CDR3 amino acids: CASSWGGQDGYTF. The CDR3 DNA sequence: TGTGCCAGCAGTTGGGGGGGGCAGGATGGCTACACCTTC.